This T cell receptor (beta chain) was recovered during a study of cytomegalovirus exposure and HLA in healthy donors. Study-level points and caveats: Across all donors, roughly uniform sequencing depth was an assumption of the presence/absence analyses.

V lost 1 base and J lost 4; bases outside the gene matches: 6. This CDR3 is built from 16 residues. In germline, CDR1 is SEHNR, CDR2 FQNEAQ (reference sequence). Researchers ran the PCR with 60 Vbeta and 13 Jbeta primers. In the authors' workflow: There were around 80 million unique TCR beta chains by a later count, and 10 million to 12 million of them were shared. Clones were sequenced by immunoSEQ multiplex PCR, and TCRdb holds only the in-frame ones, with some missing. Clone size and V and J calls were adopted from that table, with D and trimming inferred from the DNA. The sample yields roughly 140,000 clones, about three fifths seen once. About this clone itself: Antigen unknown.

The material sequenced was PBMCs. V and J are TRBV7-9 and TRBJ2-3; TRBD1 matches 9 bases. The origin of this receptor is a young woman in good health and CMV-seropositive. CDR3 sequence reads: CASSLGPGQGSDTQYF. The CDR3 DNA sequence: TGTGCCAGCAGCTTAGGCCCGGGACAGGGCTCAGATACGCAGTATTTT.